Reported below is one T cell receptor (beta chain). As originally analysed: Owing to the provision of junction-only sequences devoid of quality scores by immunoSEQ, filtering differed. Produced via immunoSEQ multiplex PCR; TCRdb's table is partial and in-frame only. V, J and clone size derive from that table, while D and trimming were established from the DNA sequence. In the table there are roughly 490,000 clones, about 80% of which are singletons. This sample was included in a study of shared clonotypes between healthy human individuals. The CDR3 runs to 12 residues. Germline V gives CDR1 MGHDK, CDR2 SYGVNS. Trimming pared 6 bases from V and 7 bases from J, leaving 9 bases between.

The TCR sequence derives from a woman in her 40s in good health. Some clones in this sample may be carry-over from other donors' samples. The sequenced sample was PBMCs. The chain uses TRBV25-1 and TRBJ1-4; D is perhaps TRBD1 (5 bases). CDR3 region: CASRGGTEKLFF. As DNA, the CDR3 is TGTGCCAGCAGGGGGGGGACTGAAAAACTGTTTTTT.